This TCR beta chain was found in a study of cytomegalovirus exposure and HLA in healthy donors. The PCR employed 60 Vbeta primers together with 13 Jbeta primers. Clones were sequenced by immunoSEQ multiplex PCR, and TCRdb holds only the in-frame ones, with some missing. The repertoire holds a few hundred thousand clones, with around 90% as singletons. V gave up 8 bases and J gave up 2 bases, with 19 bases separating them. The length of the CDR3 is 16 residues. Germline V gene lookup returns CDR1 SEHNR and CDR2 FQNEAQ (reference sequence). This clonotype was sampled from a girl aged 2 to 10 in good health and CMV-seronegative. The chain recombines TRBV7-9 with TRBJ2-1; a weak D match, TRBD2 (6 bases). Sequenced: PBMCs. CDR3 nucleotide sequence: TGTGCCAGCGTCCTCACGACGGGGGTAGCCTACAATGAGCAGTTCTTC. It translates to CASVLTTGVAYNEQFF. Full variable domain (rest looked up from reference TRBV7-9 and TRBJ2-1): DTGVSQNPRHKITKRGQNVTFRCDPISEHNRLYWYRQTLGQGPEFLTYFQNEAQLEKSRLLSDRFSAERPKGSFSTLEIQRTEQGDSAMYLCASVLTTGVAYNEQFFGPGTRLTVL.